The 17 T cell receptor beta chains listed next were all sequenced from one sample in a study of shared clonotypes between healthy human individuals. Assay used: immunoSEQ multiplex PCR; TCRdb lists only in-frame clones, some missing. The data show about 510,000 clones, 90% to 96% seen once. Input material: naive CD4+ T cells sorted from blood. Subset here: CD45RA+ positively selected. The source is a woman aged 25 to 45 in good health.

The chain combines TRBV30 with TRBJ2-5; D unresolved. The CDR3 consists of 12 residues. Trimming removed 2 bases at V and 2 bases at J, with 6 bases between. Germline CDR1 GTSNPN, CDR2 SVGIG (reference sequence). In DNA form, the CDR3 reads TGTGCCTGGAGTCCCCAGCAAGAGACCCAGTACTTC. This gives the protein CAWSPQQETQYF.

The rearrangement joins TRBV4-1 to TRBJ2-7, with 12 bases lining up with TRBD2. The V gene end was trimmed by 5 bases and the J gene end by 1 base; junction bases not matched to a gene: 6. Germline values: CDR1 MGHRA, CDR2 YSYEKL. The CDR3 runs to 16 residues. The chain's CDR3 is CASSWTSGIQSYEQYF. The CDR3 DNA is TGCGCCAGCAGCTGGACTAGCGGGATCCAATCCTACGAGCAGTACTTC.

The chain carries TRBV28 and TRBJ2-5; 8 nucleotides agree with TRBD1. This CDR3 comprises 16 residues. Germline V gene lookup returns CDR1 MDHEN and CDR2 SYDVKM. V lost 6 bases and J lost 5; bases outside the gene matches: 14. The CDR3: CASSDLGTGGGETQYF. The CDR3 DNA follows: TGTGCCAGCAGCGACCTTGGGACAGGTGGTGGGGAGACCCAGTACTTC.

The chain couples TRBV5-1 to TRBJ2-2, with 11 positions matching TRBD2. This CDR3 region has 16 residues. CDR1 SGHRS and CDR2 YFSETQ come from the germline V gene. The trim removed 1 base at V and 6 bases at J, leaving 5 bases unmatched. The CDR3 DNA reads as TGCGCCAGCAGCTTGTCTACTAGCGGGAGCGCCGGGGAGCTGTTTTTT. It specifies CASSLSTSGSAGELFF.

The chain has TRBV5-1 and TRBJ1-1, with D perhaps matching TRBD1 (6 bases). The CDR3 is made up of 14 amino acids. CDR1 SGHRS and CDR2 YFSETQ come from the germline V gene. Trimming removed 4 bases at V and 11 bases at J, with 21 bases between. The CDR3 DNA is TGCGCCAGCAGCGTAGGTCTCCCTGGGGGCGCGGCTTTCTTT. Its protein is CASSVGLPGGAAFF.

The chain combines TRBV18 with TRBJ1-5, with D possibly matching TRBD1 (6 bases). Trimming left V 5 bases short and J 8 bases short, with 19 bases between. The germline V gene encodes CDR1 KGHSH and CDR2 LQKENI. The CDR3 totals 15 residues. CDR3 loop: CASSGQRNVFEPQHF. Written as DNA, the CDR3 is TGTGCCAGCTCAGGACAGCGGAATGTATTTGAGCCCCAGCATTTT. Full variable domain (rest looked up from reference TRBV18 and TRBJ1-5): NAGVMQNPRHLVRRRGQEARLRCSPMKGHSHVYWYRQLPEEGLKFMVYLQKENIIDESGMPKERFSAEFPKEGPSILRIQQVVRGDSAAYFCASSGQRNVFEPQHFGDGTRLSIL.

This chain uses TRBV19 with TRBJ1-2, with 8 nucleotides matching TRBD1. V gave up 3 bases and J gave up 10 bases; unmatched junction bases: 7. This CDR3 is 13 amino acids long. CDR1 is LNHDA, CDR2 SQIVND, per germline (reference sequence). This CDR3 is CASSILGQGSYTF. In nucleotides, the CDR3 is TGTGCCAGTAGTATCCTTGGACAGGGATCCTACACCTTC.

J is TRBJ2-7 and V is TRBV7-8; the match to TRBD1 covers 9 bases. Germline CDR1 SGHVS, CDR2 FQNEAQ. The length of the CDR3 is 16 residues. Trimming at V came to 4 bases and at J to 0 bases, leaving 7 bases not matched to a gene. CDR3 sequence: CASSWGQGLPSYEQYF. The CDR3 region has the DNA TGTGCCAGCAGCTGGGGACAGGGCCTCCCCTCCTACGAGCAGTACTTC.

CDR3 nucleotides: TGTGCCAGCACCCGGGGTAGCGGGAGAGGATCCTACAATGAGCAGTTCTTC. This codes for CASTRGSGRGSYNEQFF. V gene TRBV2 combines with J gene TRBJ2-1; 9 bases match TRBD2. Trimming took 7 bases from V and 1 from J; bases not matched to a gene: 11. Germline CDR1 and CDR2: SNHLY and FYNNEI. The CDR3 has 17 residues.

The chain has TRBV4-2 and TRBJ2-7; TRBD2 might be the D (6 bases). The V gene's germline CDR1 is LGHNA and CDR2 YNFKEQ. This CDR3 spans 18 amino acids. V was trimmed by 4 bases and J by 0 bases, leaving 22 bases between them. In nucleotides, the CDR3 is TGTGCCAGCAGCCCCCAGGGCGCGGGACTCGCAAGCTCCTACGAGCAGTACTTC. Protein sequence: CASSPQGAGLASSYEQYF.

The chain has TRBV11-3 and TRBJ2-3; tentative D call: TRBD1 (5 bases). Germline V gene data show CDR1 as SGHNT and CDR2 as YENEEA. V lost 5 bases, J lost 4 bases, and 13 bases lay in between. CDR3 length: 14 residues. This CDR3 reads CASSLNRRSDTQYF. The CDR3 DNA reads TGTGCCAGCAGCCTGAACAGGCGATCAGATACGCAGTATTTT.

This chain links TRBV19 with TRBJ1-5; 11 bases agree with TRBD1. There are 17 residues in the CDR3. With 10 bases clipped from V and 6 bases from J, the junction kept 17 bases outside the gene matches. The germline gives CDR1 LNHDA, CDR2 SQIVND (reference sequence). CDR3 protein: CATRDAGTGGFGQPQHF. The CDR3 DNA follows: TGTGCCACCCGAGATGCCGGGACAGGGGGTTTTGGTCAGCCCCAGCATTTT.

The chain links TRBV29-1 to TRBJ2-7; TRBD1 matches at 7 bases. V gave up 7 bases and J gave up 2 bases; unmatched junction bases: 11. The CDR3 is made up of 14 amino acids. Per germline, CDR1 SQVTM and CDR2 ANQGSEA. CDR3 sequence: CSAQDRPGPYEQYF. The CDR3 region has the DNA TGCAGCGCCCAGGACAGGCCGGGGCCCTACGAGCAGTACTTC.

The CDR3 spells CASSPTGTSKETQYF. In nucleotides, the CDR3 is TGTGCCAGTAGCCCAACCGGGACTAGCAAAGAGACCCAGTACTTC. This sequence joins TRBV19 and TRBJ2-5; 9 bases fit TRBD2. Trimming removed 6 bases from V and 3 bases from J; junction bases left unmatched: 8. From germline, CDR1 is LNHDA and CDR2 SQIVND (reference sequence). The CDR3 contains 15 residues.

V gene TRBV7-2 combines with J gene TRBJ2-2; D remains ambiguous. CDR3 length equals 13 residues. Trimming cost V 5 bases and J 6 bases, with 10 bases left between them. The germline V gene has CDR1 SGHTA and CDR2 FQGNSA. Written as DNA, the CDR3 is TGTGCCAGCAGCGTTTTTTCCGCCGGGGAGCTGTTTTTT. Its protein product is CASSVFSAGELFF.

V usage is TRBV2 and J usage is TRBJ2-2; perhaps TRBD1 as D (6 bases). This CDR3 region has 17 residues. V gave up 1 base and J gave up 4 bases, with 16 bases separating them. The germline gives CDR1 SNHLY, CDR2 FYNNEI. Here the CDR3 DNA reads TGTGCCAGCAGTGAAGGGTCCCTGGGGGCGGTCACCGGGGAGCTGTTTTTT. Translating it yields CASSEGSLGAVTGELFF. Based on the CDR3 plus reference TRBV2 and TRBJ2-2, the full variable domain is EPEVTQTPSHQVTQMGQEVILRCVPISNHLYFYWYRQILGQKVEFLVSFYNNEISEKSEIFDDQFSVERPDGSNFTLKIRSTKLEDSAMYFCASSEGSLGAVTGELFFGEGSRLTVL.

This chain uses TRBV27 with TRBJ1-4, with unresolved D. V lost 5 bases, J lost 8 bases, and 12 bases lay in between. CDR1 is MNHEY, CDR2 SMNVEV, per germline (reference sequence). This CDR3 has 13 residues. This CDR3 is CASSRVGREKLFF. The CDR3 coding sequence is TGTGCCAGCAGTCGGGTGGGTCGGGAAAAACTGTTTTTT.